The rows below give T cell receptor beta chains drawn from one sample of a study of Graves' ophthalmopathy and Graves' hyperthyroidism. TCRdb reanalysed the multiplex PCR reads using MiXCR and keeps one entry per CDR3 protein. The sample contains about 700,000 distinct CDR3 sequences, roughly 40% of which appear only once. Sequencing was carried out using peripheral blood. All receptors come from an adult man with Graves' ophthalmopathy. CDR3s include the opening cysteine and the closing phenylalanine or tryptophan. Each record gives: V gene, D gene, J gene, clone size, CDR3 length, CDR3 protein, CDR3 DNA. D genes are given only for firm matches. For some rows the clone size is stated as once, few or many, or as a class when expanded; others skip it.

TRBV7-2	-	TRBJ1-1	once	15	CASSLLRRAISEAFF	TGTGCCAGCAGCTTATTACGCAGGGCGATCTCTGAAGCTTTCTTT
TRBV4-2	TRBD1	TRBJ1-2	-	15	CASSQGQTFNYGYTF	TGTGCCAGCAGCCAGGGACAGACCTTTAACTATGGCTACACCTTC
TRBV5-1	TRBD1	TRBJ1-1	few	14	CASSQRGQGTEAFF	TGCGCCAGCAGCCAACGGGGACAGGGCACTGAAGCTTTCTTT
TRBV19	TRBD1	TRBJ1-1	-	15	CASSTSTGTGTEAFF	TGTGCCAGTAGTACATCCACCGGGACAGGCACTGAAGCTTTCTTT
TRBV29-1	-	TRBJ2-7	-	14	CSVGGSGMGYEQYF	TGCAGCGTCGGAGGGTCAGGGATGGGCTACGAGCAGTACTTC
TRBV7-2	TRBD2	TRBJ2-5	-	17	CASGTGGGGNVGETQYF	TGTGCCAGCGGGACGGGGGGGGGCGGGAACGTCGGGGAGACCCAGTACTTC
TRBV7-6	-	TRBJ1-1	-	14	CASSLANLNTEAFF	TGTGCCAGCAGCTTAGCGAATCTGAACACTGAAGCTTTCTTT
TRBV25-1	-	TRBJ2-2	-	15	CASSHGLMGTGELFF	TGTGCCAGCAGTCACGGACTTATGGGCACCGGGGAGCTGTTTTTT
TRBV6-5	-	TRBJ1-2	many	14	CASSNVAQPYGYTF	TGTGCCAGCAGCAACGTGGCCCAGCCCTATGGCTACACCTTC
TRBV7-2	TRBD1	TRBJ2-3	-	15	CASSPGQGAVDTQYF	TGTGCCAGCAGTCCGGGACAGGGGGCTGTAGATACGCAGTATTTT
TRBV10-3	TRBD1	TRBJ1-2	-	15	CASRDGQGINYGYTF	TGTGCCAGCAGGGACGGACAGGGGATCAACTATGGCTACACCTTC
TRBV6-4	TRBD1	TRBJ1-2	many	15	CASSDTTGGGNGYTF	TGTGCCAGCAGTGACACCACAGGGGGTGGTAATGGCTACACCTTC
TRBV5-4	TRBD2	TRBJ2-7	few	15	CASAPGGTVPYEQYF	TGTGCCAGCGCCCCCGGGGGGACGGTCCCCTACGAGCAGTACTTC
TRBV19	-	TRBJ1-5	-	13	CATMDRNNQPQHF	TGTGCCACCATGGACAGAAACAATCAGCCCCAGCATTTT
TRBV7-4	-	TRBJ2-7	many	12	CASSFRGHEQYF	TGTGCCAGCAGCTTTCGGGGCCACGAGCAGTACTTC
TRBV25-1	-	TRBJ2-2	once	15	CASSEANLNTGELFF	TGTGCCAGCAGTGAAGCGAACCTGAACACCGGGGAGCTGTTTTTT
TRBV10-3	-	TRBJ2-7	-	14	CASSYLGYSYEQYF	TGTGCCAGCAGTTACCTCGGGTACTCCTACGAGCAGTACTTC
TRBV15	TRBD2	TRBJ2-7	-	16	CATSSPASGKAYEQYF	TGTGCCACCAGCAGCCCAGCTAGCGGCAAGGCCTACGAGCAGTACTTC
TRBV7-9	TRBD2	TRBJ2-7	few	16	CASSLGGTSIPYEQYF	TGTGCCAGCAGCTTAGGGGGGACTAGCATACCGTACGAGCAGTACTTC
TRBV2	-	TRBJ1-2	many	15	CASRASRLGNYGYTF	TGTGCCAGCAGGGCCTCCCGGTTAGGGAACTATGGCTACACCTTC
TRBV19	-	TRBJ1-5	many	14	CATTPGAATEPQHF	TGTGCCACCACACCCGGGGCCGCTACGGAGCCCCAGCATTTT
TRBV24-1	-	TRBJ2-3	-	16	CAISESRAPSTDTQYF	TGTGCCATCAGTGAGAGTCGGGCACCGAGCACAGATACGCAGTATTTT
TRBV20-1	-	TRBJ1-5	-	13	CSAAQGRNQPQHF	TGCAGTGCAGCTCAAGGGCGAAATCAGCCCCAGCATTTT
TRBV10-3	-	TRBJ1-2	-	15	CASSSSTGPNYGYTF	TGTGCCAGCAGTAGTTCTACAGGGCCTAACTATGGCTACACCTTC
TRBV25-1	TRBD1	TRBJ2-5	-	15	CASSPTGGTQETQYF	TGTGCCAGCAGCCCTACAGGGGGGACCCAAGAGACCCAGTACTTC
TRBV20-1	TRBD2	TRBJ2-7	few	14	CSARGGGRASEQYF	TGCAGTGCTAGAGGGGGCGGGAGGGCCTCCGAGCAGTACTTC
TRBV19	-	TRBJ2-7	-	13	CARVEGTAYEQYF	TGTGCTAGAGTTGAGGGAACCGCCTACGAGCAGTACTTC
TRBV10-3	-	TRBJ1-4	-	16	CASSPRVGGAREKLFF	TGTGCCAGCAGTCCTAGGGTCGGGGGCGCTCGGGAAAAACTGTTTTTT
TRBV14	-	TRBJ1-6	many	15	CASSLRGPGASPLHF	TGTGCCAGCAGCCTCAGGGGCCCTGGTGCTTCACCCCTCCACTTT
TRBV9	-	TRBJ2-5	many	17	CASSVGWGPTSQETQYF	TGTGCCAGCAGCGTAGGGTGGGGGCCAACCTCCCAAGAGACCCAGTACTTC
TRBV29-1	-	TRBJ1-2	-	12	CSVEDGRGGYTF	TGCAGCGTTGAAGATGGCAGGGGTGGCTACACCTTC
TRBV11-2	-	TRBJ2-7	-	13	CASTIKQGDEQYF	TGTGCCAGCACCATAAAACAGGGCGACGAGCAGTACTTC
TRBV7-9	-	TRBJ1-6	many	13	CASSLLGDSPLHF	TGTGCCAGCAGCTTACTCGGCGATTCACCCCTCCACTTT
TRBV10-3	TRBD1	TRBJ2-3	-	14	CAIGEDRGRDTQYF	TGTGCCATCGGAGAAGACAGGGGGCGGGATACGCAGTATTTT
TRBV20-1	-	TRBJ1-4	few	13	CSARDSWDEKLFF	TGCAGTGCTAGAGATTCTTGGGATGAAAAACTGTTTTTT
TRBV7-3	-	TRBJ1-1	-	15	CASTTGGGLFPEAFF	TGTGCCAGCACAACAGGAGGAGGGTTATTCCCTGAAGCTTTCTTT
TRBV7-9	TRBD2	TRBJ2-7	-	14	CASSRTSGRGEQYF	TGTGCCAGCAGCAGGACTAGCGGGAGGGGCGAGCAGTACTTC
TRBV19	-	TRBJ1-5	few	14	CASSISTEDQPQHF	TGTGCCAGTAGTATATCGACCGAAGATCAGCCCCAGCATTTT
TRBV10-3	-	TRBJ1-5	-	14	CASSPESGNQPQHF	TGTGCCAGCAGTCCTGAATCCGGCAATCAGCCCCAGCATTTT
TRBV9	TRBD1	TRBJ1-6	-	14	CASRPGQGFSPLHF	TGTGCCAGCAGGCCGGGACAGGGGTTTTCACCCCTCCACTTT
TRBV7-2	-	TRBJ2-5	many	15	CASSLIGRGIETQYF	TGTGCCAGCAGCTTGATCGGGAGAGGGATAGAGACCCAGTACTTC
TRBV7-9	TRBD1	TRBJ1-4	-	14	CAWSRTGGDEKLFF	TGTGCCTGGAGCCGGACAGGGGGAGATGAAAAACTGTTTTTT